This TCR beta chain comes out of a study of blood T cell repertoires in COVID-19. Study-wide context: The samples span acute and convalescent COVID-19 from the United States, Italy and Spain. Nucleic acid was either cDNA or gDNA, and it came from T cells, B-cell-depleted T cells, or PBMCs.

In the authors' workflow: Amplification of reference gene primers provided the estimated nucleated cell counts. Only in-frame clones appear in the TCRdb table, and some are missing; sequencing was by immunoSEQ multiplex PCR. The DNA gave D and trimming, while V, J and clone size come from that table. The table lists 150,000 to 160,000 clones, about 86% of them singletons. From germline, CDR1 is SGHTA and CDR2 FQGNSA. The germline V and J ends were trimmed by 1 base and 5 bases, with 8 bases remaining between them. The CDR3 is 13 residues long. The chain uses TRBV7-2 and TRBJ2-5, with D unclear. This clonotype was obtained from a woman aged 55 to 70 with acute or convalescent COVID-19. The material sequenced was peripheral blood. The CDR3 is CASSLVERETQYF. The DNA of the CDR3 is TGTGCCAGCAGCTTAGTTGAGAGGGAGACCCAGTACTTC. The complete variable domain, with remaining parts taken from reference TRBV7-2 and TRBJ2-5, reads GAGVSQSPSNKVTEKGKDVELRCDPISGHTALYWYRQSLGQGLEFLIYFQGNSAPDKSGLPSDRFSAERTGGSVSTLTIQRTQQEDSAVYLCASSLVERETQYFGPGTRLLVL.